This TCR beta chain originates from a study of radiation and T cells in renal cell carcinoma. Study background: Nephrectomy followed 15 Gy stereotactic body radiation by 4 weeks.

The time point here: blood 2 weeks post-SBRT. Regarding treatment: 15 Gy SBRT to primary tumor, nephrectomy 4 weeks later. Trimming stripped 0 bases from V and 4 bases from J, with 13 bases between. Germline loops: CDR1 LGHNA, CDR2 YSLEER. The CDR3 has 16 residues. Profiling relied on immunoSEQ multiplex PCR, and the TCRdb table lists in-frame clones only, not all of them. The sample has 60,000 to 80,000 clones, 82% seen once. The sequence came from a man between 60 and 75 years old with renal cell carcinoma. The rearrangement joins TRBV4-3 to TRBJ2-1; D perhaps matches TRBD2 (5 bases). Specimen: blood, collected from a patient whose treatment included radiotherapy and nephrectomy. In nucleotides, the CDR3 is TGCGCCAGCAGCCAAGATTGGGCAGGACTTTACAATGAGCAGTTCTTC. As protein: CASSQDWAGLYNEQFF.